The 2 T cell receptor beta chains presented below share a single source sample, sequenced in a study of blood T cell repertoires in COVID-19. Generated by immunoSEQ multiplex PCR, the TCRdb table keeps only in-frame clones and is missing some. The profile shows approximately 250,000 clones, approximately 83% of them singletons. The sequenced material came from peripheral blood. All receptors come from a human donor in a cohort sampled during active COVID-19.

This clone was observed a single time. The chain uses TRBV27 and TRBJ2-5; TRBD2 matches at 8 bases. The CDR3 loop spans 16 amino acids. With 5 bases clipped from V and 0 bases from J, the junction kept 8 bases outside the gene matches. Germline V gives CDR1 MNHEY, CDR2 SMNVEV (reference sequence). This CDR3 reads CASSPQAGGDQETQYF. The CDR3 coding sequence is TGTGCCAGCAGTCCTCAGGCGGGGGGCGACCAAGAGACCCAGTACTTC.

The V gene is TRBV9, the J gene TRBJ2-3; TRBD1 is a possible D gene (5 bases). The CDR3 covers 14 residues. In germline, CDR1 is SGDLS, CDR2 YYNGEE. V lost 0 bases to trimming and J lost 4 bases, with 9 bases between them. CDR3 bases: TGTGCCAGCAGCGTAGGGGCAGGGTCAGATACGCAGTATTTT. It encodes CASSVGAGSDTQYF.